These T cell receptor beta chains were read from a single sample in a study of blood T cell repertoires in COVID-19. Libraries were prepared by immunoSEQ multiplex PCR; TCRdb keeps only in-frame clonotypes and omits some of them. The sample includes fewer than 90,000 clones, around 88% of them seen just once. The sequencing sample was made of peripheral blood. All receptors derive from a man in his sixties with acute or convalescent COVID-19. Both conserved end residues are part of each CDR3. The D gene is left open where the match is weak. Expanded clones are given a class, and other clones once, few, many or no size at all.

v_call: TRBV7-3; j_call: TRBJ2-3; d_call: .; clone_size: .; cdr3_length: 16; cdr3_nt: TGTGCCAGCAGCGACCAGGGAGGGGGGCCATCAGATACGCAGTATTTT; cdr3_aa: CASSDQGGGPSDTQYF
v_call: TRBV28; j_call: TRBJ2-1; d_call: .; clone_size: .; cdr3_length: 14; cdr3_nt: TGTGCCAGCAGTTTAGCGGGGAAGGACAATGAGCAGTTCTTC; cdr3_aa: CASSLAGKDNEQFF
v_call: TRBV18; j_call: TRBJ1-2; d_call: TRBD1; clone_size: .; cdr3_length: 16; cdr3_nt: TGTGCCAGCTCGCGTCAACAGGGGGCGGGGAACTATGGCTACACCTTC; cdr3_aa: CASSRQQGAGNYGYTF
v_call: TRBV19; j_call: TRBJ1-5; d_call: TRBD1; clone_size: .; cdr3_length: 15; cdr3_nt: TGTGCCAGTAGCGACTGGACAGGGGGCGGACAGCCCCGGCATTTT; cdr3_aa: CASSDWTGGGQPRHF
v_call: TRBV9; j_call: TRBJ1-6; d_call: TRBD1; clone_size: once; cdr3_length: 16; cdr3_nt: TGTGCCAGCAGCACATCCCGGGACAGGGATAATTCACCCCTCCACTTT; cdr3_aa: CASSTSRDRDNSPLHF
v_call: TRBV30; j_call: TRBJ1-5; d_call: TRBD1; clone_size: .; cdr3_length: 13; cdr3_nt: TGTGCCTGGAGGACAGGGGGGGATCAGCCCCAGCATTTT; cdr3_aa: CAWRTGGDQPQHF
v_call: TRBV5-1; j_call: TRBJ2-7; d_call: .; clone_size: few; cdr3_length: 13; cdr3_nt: TGCGCCAGCAGCCCCTCCACACTATACGAGCAGTACTTC; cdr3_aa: CASSPSTLYEQYF
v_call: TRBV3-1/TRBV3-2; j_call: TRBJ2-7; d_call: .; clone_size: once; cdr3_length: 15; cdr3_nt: TGTGCCAGCAGCCAAGGAGGCGGAGCGAACTACGAGCAGTACTTC; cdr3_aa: CASSQGGGANYEQYF
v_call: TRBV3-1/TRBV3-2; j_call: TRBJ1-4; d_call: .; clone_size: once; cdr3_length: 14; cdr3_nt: TGTGCCAGCAGCCGGCAGACACCTAATGAAAAACTGTTTTTT; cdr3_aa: CASSRQTPNEKLFF
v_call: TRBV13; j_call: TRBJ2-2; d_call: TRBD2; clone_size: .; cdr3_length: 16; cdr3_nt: TGTGCCAGCAGCTTAGCCCCAGCGGGAGACACCGGGGAGCTGTTTTTT; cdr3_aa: CASSLAPAGDTGELFF
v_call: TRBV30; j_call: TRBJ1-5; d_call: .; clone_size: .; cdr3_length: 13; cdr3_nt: TGTGCCTGCAATACAGGGCCGAATCAGCCCCAGCATTTT; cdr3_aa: CACNTGPNQPQHF
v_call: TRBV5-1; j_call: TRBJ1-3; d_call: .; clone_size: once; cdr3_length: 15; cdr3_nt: TGCGCCAGCAGCTTGGGTCCCAGCTCTGGAAACACCATATATTTT; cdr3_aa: CASSLGPSSGNTIYF
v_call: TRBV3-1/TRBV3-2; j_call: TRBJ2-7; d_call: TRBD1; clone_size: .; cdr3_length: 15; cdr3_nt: TGTGCCAGCAGAGGGGGGCAGGGGGCGATTTACGAGCAGTACTTC; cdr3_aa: CASRGGQGAIYEQYF
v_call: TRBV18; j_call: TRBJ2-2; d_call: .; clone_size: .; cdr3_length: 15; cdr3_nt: TGTGCCAGCTCGGGCAGGTCCGATAACACCGGGGAGCTGTTTTTT; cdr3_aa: CASSGRSDNTGELFF
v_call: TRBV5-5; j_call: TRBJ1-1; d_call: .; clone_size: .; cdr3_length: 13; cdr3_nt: TGTGCCAGCAGCCGGGATCTGTTACGAGAAGCTTTCTTT; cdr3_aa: CASSRDLLREAFF
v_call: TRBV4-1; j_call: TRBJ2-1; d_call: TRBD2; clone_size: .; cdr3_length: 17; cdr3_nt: TGCGCCAGCAGCTTCGAGGCCGGGACTAGCTCCTACAATGAGCAGTTCTTC; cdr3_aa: CASSFEAGTSSYNEQFF
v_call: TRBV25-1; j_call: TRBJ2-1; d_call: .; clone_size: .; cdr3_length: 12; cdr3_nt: TGTGCCAGCAGTGCTGTCTACAATGAGCAGTTCTTC; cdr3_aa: CASSAVYNEQFF
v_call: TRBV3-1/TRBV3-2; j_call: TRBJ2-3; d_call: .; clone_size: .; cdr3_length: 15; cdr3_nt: TGTGCCAGCAGCCCACAGGGAGGGGGCACAGATACGCAGTATTTT; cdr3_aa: CASSPQGGGTDTQYF
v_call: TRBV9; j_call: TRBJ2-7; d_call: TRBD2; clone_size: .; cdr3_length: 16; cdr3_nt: TGTGCCAGCAGCGTAGGCCCTAGCGGGAGCTCCTACGAGCAGTACTTC; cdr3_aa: CASSVGPSGSSYEQYF
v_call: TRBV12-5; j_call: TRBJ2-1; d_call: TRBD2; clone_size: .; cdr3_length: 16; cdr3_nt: TGTGCTAGTGATTCTAGCGGGAGAACGTATCCCCATGAGCAGTTCTTC; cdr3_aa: CASDSSGRTYPHEQFF
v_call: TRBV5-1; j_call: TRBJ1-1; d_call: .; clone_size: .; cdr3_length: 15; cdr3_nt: TGCGCCAGCAGACCCCGGGAGGGGACGAACACTGAAGCTTTCTTT; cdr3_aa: CASRPREGTNTEAFF
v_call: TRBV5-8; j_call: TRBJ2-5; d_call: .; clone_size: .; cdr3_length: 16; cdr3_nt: TGTGCCAGCAGCTTGGTCCGAGGGAATTTACAAGAGACCCAGTACTTC; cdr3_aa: CASSLVRGNLQETQYF
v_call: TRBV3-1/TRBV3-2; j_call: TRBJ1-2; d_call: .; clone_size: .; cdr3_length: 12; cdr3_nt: TGTGCCAGCAGCCATACGACACTTGGCTACACCTTC; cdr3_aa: CASSHTTLGYTF
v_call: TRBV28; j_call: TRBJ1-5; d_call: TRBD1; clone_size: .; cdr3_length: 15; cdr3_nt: TGTGCCAGCACAGGACAGGCCAATAGCAATCAGCCCCAGCATTTT; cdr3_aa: CASTGQANSNQPQHF
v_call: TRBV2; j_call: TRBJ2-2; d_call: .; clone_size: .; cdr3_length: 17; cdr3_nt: TGTGCCAGCAGTCTGCTGGAGGGGCAGAGGGGCACCGGGGAGCTGTTTTTT; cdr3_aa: CASSLLEGQRGTGELFF
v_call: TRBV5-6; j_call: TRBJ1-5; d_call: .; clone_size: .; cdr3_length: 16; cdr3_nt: TGTGCCAGCAGCTCCCTGGGGGAGGCGGGCAATCAGCCCCAGCATTTT; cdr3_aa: CASSSLGEAGNQPQHF
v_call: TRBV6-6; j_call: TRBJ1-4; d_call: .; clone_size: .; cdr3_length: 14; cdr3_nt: TGTGCCAGCAGTTCACAGGGTGCTAATGAAAAACTGTTTTTT; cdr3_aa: CASSSQGANEKLFF
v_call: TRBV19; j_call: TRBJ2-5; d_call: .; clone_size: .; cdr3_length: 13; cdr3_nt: TGTGCCAGTAGCCAATCCAGCCAAGAGACCCAGTACTTC; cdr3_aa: CASSQSSQETQYF
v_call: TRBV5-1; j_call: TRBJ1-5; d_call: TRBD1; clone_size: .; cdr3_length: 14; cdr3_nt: TGCGCCAGCAGCTTCGGACAGGGCAATCAGCCCCAGCATTTT; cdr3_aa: CASSFGQGNQPQHF
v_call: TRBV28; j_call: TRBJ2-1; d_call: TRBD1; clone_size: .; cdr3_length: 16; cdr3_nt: TGTGCCAGCAGCCTGCGGACAGGGGGCTCCTACAATGAGCAGTTCTTC; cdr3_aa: CASSLRTGGSYNEQFF
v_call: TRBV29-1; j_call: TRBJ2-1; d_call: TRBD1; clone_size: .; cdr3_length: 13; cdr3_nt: TGCAGCGTCGGGACAGCCCTTTACAATGAGCAGTTCTTC; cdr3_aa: CSVGTALYNEQFF
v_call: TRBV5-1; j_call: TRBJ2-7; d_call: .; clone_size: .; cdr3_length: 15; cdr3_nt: TGCGCCAGCAGCTTGAGAGGGGGAACCCCCTACGAGCAGTACTTC; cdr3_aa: CASSLRGGTPYEQYF
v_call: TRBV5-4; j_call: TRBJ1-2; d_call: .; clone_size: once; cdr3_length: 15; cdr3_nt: TGTGCCAGCAGCCCCTCGGCGGGTGGCCCCTATGGCTACACCTTC; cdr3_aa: CASSPSAGGPYGYTF
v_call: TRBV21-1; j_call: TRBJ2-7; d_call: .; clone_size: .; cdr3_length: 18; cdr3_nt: TGTGCCAGCAGCAAAGCGGGTCCCATACTAGCGGCAGACTACGAGCAGTACTTC; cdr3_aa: CASSKAGPILAADYEQYF
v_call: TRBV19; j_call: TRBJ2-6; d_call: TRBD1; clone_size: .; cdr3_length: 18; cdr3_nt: TGTGCCAGTAGTACTAACAGGGGAGAGACCTCTGGGGCCAACGTCCTGACTTTC; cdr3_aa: CASSTNRGETSGANVLTF
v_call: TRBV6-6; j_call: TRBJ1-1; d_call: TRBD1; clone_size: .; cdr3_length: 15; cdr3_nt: TGTGCCAGCAGTTACTTAACAGGGGGCAGGACTGAAGCTTTCTTT; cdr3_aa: CASSYLTGGRTEAFF
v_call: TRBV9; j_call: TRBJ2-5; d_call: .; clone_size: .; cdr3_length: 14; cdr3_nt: TGTGCCAGCAGCGCCCGACTAGGCCAAGAGACCCAGTACTTC; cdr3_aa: CASSARLGQETQYF
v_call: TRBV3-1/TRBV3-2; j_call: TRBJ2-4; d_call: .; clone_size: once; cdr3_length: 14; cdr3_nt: TGTGCCAGCAGCGAGGGAAAAGGCCGGAACATTCAGTACTTC; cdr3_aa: CASSEGKGRNIQYF
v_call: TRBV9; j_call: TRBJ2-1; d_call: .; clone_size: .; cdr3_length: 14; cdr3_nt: TGTGCCAGCAGCGTAGCTATTAGCGCCAATGAGCAGTTCTTC; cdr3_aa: CASSVAISANEQFF
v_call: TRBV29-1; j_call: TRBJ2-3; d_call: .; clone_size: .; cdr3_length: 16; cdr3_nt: TGCAGCGTCCCAGGGGCCCAGAGCGCTAGCACAGATACGCAGTATTTT; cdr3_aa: CSVPGAQSASTDTQYF
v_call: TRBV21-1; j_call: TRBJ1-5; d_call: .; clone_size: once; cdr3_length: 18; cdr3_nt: TGTGCCAGCAGTTTCAATCGACAGGCTGTTTGGGGCAATCAGCCCCAGCATTTT; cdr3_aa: CASSFNRQAVWGNQPQHF
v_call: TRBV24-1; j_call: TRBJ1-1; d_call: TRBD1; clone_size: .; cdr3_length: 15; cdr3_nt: TGTGCCACCAGTGATGACAGGGGCCTGAACACTGAAGCTTTCTTT; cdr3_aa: CATSDDRGLNTEAFF
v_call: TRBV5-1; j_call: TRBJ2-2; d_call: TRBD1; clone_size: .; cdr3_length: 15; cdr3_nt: TGCGCCAGCAGGGCCCGGCAGGGGGCGTATTATGGGCTGTTTTTT; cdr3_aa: CASRARQGAYYGLFF
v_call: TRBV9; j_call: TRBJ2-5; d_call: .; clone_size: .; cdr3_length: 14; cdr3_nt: TGTGCCAGCAGCGTCGGGGTATGGGCAGAGACCCAGTACTTC; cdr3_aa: CASSVGVWAETQYF
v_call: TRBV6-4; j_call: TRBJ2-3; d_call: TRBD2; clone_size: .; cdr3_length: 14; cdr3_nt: TGTGCCAGCAGTGAATCGGCTAGCGGGGGGGCCATGTATTTT; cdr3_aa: CASSESASGGAMYF
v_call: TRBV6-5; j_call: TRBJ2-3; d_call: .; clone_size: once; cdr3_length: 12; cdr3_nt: TGTGCCATACCGCAGGGTTCAGATACGCAGTATTTT; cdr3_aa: CAIPQGSDTQYF
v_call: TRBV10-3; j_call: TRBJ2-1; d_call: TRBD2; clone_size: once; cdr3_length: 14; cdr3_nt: TGTGCCATCAAGACTAGCGGGGGAAGCGATGAGCAGTTCTTC; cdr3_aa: CAIKTSGGSDEQFF
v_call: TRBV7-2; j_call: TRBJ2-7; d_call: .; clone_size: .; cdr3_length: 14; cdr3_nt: TGTGCCAGCAGCCGGACATTAGCATCCTACGAGCAGTACTTC; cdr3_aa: CASSRTLASYEQYF
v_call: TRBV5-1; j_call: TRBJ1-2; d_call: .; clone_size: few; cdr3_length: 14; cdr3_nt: TGCGCCAGCGGGAGGTCGGGACCGGAATATGGCTACACCTTC; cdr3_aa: CASGRSGPEYGYTF